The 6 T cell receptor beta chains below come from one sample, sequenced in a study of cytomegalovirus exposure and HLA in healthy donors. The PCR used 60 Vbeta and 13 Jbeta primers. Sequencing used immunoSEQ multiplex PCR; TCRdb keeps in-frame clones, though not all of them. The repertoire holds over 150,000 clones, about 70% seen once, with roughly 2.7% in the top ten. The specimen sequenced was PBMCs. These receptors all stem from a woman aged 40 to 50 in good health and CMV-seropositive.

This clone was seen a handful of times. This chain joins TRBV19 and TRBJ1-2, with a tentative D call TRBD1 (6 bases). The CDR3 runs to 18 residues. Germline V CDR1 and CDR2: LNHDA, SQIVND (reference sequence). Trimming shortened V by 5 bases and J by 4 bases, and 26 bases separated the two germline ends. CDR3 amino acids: CASSDPVVGDTSSYGYTF. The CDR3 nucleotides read TGTGCCAGTAGTGATCCAGTGGTTGGGGACACCTCGAGCTATGGCTACACCTTC.

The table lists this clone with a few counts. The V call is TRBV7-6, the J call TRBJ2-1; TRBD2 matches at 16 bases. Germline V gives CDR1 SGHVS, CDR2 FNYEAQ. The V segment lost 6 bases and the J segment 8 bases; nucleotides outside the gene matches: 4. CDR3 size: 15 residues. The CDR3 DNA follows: TGTGCCAGCAGAGGGACTAGCGGGGGGGCCGATGAGCAGTTCTTC. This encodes CASRGTSGGADEQFF.

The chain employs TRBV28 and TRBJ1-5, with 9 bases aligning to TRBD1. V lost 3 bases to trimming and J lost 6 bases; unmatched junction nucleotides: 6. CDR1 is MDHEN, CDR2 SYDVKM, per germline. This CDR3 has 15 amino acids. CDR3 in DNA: TGTGCCAGCAGTTTGGGGACAGGGAACGGTCAGCCCCAGCATTTT. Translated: CASSLGTGNGQPQHF.

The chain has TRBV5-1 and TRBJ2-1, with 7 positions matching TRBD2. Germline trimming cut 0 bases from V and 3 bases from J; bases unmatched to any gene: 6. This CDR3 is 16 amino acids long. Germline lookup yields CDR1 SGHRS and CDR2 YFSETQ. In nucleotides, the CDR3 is TGCGCCAGCAGCTTGGGGGGGTTAGCGGGCTACAATGAGCAGTTCTTC. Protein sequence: CASSLGGLAGYNEQFF.

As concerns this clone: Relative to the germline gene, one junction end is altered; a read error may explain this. The CDR3 reads CASSPTGEDRSLNF. DNA for the CDR3: TGTGCCAGCAGTCCCACGGGGGAAGATAGATCCCTCAACTTT. The V call is TRBV6-5, the J call TRBJ1-6; D is perhaps TRBD1 (5 bases). The CDR3 consists of 14 residues. Germline CDR1 and CDR2: MNHEY and SVGAGI.

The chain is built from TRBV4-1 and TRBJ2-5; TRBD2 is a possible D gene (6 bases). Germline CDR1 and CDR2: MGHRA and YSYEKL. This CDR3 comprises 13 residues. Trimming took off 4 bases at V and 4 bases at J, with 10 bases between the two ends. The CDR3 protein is CASSLGTLETQYF. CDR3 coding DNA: TGCGCCAGCAGCCTTGGGACTTTAGAGACCCAGTACTTC.